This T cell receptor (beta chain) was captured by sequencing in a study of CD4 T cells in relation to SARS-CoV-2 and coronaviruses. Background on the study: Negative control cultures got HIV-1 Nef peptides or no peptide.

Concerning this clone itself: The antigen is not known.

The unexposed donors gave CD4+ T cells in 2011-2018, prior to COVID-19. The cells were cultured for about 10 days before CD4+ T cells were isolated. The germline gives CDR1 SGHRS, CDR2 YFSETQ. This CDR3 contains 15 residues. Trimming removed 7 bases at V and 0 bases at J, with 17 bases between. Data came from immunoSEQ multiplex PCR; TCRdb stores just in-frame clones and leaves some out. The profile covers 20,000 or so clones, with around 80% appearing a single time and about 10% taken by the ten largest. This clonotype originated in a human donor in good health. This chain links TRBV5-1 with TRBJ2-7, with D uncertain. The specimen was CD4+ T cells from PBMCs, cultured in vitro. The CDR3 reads CASPIDVPDSYEQYF. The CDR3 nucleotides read TGCGCCAGCCCTATAGACGTTCCCGACTCCTACGAGCAGTACTTC.